This T cell receptor beta chain is drawn from a study of cytomegalovirus exposure and HLA in healthy donors. Study findings and constraints: As a later analysis revealed, most CMV-associated TCR beta chains appeared HLA-restricted. Associated with cytomegalovirus, according to the listing, were around 170 TCR beta chains. Indistinguishability led to the exclusion of some V segments, TRBV6-2 and TRBV6-3 included.

60 Vbeta and 13 Jbeta primers were used in PCR. Generated by immunoSEQ multiplex PCR, the TCRdb table keeps only in-frame clones and is missing some. The sample comprises under 200,000 clones, 86% of which are singletons, and approximately 0.31% rests with the top ten. The CDR3 has 16 residues. V gave up 4 bases and J gave up 6 bases; unmatched junction bases: 13. Germline CDR1 and CDR2: SNHLY and FYNNEI. A word on this clone: Antigen unknown.

The chain recombines TRBV2 with TRBJ2-7; 9 bases map to TRBD1. This receptor was obtained from a woman aged 25-40 years in good health and CMV-seronegative. The sample taken for sequencing was PBMCs. The CDR3 here is CASSANRGRRFLEQYF. The CDR3 DNA follows: TGTGCCAGCAGTGCGAACAGGGGGCGAAGATTCCTCGAGCAGTACTTC.